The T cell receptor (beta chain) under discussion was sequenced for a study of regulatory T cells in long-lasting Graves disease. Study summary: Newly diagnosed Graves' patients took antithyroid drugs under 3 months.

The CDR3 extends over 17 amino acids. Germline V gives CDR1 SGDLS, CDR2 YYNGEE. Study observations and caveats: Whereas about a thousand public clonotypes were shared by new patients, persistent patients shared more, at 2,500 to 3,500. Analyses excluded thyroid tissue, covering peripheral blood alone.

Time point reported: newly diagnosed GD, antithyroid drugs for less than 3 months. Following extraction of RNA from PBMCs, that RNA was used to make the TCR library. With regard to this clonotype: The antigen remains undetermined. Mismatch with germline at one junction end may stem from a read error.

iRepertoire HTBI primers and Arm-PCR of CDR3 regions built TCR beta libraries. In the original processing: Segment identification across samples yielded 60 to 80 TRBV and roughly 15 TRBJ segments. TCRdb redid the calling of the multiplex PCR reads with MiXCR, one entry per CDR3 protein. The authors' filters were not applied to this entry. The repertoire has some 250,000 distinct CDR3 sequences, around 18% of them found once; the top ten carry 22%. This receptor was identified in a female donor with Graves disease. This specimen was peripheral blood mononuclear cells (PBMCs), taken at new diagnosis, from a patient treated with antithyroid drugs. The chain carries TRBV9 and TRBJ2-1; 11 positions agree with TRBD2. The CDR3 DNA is TGTGTCAGCAGCGCCCGAATAGCGGGAGGGCCGGGGAATGAGCAGTTCTTC. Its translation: CVSSARIAGGPGNEQFF.